This is a list of T cell receptor beta chains from one sample in a study of blood T cell repertoires in COVID-19. TCRdb keeps only in-frame clones here, not all; method: immunoSEQ multiplex PCR. The sample yields about 170,000 clones, around 80% seen once. The source material was peripheral blood. Receptor source: a man in his 60s with acute or convalescent COVID-19. Each CDR3 is given with its conserved first and last residue. The D gene is left open where the match is weak. Size is stated for part of the rows, as once, few or many counts, or as a class when the clone is expanded.

d_call j_call clone_size v_call cdr3_length cdr3_nt cdr3_aa
TRBD2 TRBJ2-3 NA TRBV6-2/TRBV6-3 17 TGTGCCAGCAGTATCCCAAGCTGGGGGGGTAGCACAGATACGCAGTATTTT CASSIPSWGGSTDTQYF
TRBD2 TRBJ2-1 NA TRBV9 16 TGTGCCAGCAGCGTAGGCGGGGGGCTTTCCTACAATGAGCAGTTCTTC CASSVGGGLSYNEQFF
TRBD2 TRBJ2-1 NA TRBV11-2 14 TGTGCCAGCCATTCGGGAGGGGGAGGCAATGAGCAGTTCTTC CASHSGGGGNEQFF
TRBD1 TRBJ1-1 once TRBV28 14 TGTGCCAGCACCCGGGACAGGGTGAACACTGAAGCTTTCTTT CASTRDRVNTEAFF
NA TRBJ1-2 NA TRBV18 12 TGTGCCAGCTCACCGGGCAGGCCCGGCTACACCTTC CASSPGRPGYTF
NA TRBJ1-5 many TRBV4-2 16 TGTGCCAGCAGCCAAGAGTGGCAGGGGACCAATCAGCCCCAGCATTTT CASSQEWQGTNQPQHF
TRBD2 TRBJ2-1 NA TRBV5-1 15 TGCGCCAGCAGCGCAACTAGCGGGTTATACAATGAGCAGTTCTTC CASSATSGLYNEQFF
NA TRBJ1-2 NA TRBV2 18 TGTGCCAGCAGCGATCTCGCGGCTCCTAGACTTTCTAACTATGGCTACACCTTC CASSDLAAPRLSNYGYTF
TRBD1 TRBJ1-1 NA TRBV5-1 16 TGCGCCAGCAGCCGTCCCGGGACAGGGGTCCCCACTGAAGCTTTCTTT CASSRPGTGVPTEAFF
NA TRBJ1-1 NA TRBV30 13 TGTGCCTGGAGAGGCCAGGGCATTTCTGAAGCTTTCTTT CAWRGQGISEAFF
NA TRBJ2-3 NA TRBV25-1 15 TGTGCCAGCAGTGAATATCAAACGGGTTCAGATACGCAGTATTTT CASSEYQTGSDTQYF
TRBD2 TRBJ2-5 NA TRBV7-9 16 TGTGCCAGCAGCCCGGGACTAGCGGGGGGGCCAGAGACCCAGTACTTC CASSPGLAGGPETQYF
NA TRBJ2-7 NA TRBV7-9 15 TGTGCCAGCAGCTTAAGCGGCCGGGGCTCCTACGAGCAGTACTTC CASSLSGRGSYEQYF
NA TRBJ2-3 NA TRBV6-6 15 TGTGCCAGCAGTGTAGCGTCCTTTTCCACAGATACGCAGTATTTT CASSVASFSTDTQYF
TRBD1 TRBJ1-1 NA TRBV19 13 TGTGCCAGTAGTGCCAAGACAGGGACTGAAGCTTTCTTT CASSAKTGTEAFF
NA TRBJ1-1 once TRBV2 12 TGTGCCAGCAGGGGGGGGAACACTGAAGCTTTCTTT CASRGGNTEAFF
NA TRBJ2-7 NA TRBV3-1/TRBV3-2 13 TGTGCCAGCAGCCAAGAGAATCGGAGGGAGCAGTACTTC CASSQENRREQYF
TRBD1 TRBJ1-5 NA TRBV30 15 TGTGCCTGGAGTGTACTAGGCAGGGGGGAACAGCCCCAGCATTTT CAWSVLGRGEQPQHF
TRBD1 TRBJ2-3 NA TRBV3-1/TRBV3-2 16 TGTGCCAGCAGCCACCCCGCCACAGGGGGCGCAGATACGCAGTATTTT CASSHPATGGADTQYF
NA TRBJ2-1 once TRBV7-6 15 TGTGCCAGCAGCTCCACAGGGAGCTCCTACAATGAGCAGTTCTTC CASSSTGSSYNEQFF
NA TRBJ2-1 NA TRBV12-3/TRBV12-4 13 TGTGCCAGCAGTTTAAGCCGGGTCAATGGGCAGTTCTTC CASSLSRVNGQFF
NA TRBJ1-4 NA TRBV6-5 15 TGTGCCAGCATTAATTCCAGGGGAACGGGTGAAAAACTGTTTTTT CASINSRGTGEKLFF
NA TRBJ1-1 few TRBV9 17 TGTGCCAGCAGCCCAACCGTGACATTGACCATGAACACTGAAGCTTTCTTT CASSPTVTLTMNTEAFF
TRBD1 TRBJ1-2 NA TRBV4-3 16 TGCGCCAGCAGCCAAGAGAGGCAGGGGGGATTTTATGGCTACACCTTC CASSQERQGGFYGYTF